The present T cell receptor beta chain was sequenced within a study of T cells in Graves' hyperthyroidism and ophthalmopathy. This clonotype was seen repeatedly, ten times or more. RNA transcripts provided the source from which TCR beta CDR3 regions were amplified. RT-PCR in the first round (using the HTBI primer set) targeted the TCR CDR3. TCRdb fed the multiplex PCR reads into MiXCR, producing one record per CDR3 protein. The sample yields under 350,000 distinct CDR3 sequences, 17% seen once. Trimming shortened V by 5 bases and J by 4 bases, and 16 bases separated the two germline ends. Germline-derived CDR1 and CDR2 are KGHSH and LQKENI. This CDR3 contains 15 residues.

V and J are TRBV18 and TRBJ2-3, with D perhaps TRBD1 (6 bases). Sequencing used blood. The receptor's source is a woman aged 60-70 years with Graves' ophthalmopathy. The CDR3 loop is CASSAQGRIPDTQYF. CDR3 DNA sequence: TGTGCCAGCTCAGCACAGGGCAGGATCCCAGATACGCAGTATTTT.